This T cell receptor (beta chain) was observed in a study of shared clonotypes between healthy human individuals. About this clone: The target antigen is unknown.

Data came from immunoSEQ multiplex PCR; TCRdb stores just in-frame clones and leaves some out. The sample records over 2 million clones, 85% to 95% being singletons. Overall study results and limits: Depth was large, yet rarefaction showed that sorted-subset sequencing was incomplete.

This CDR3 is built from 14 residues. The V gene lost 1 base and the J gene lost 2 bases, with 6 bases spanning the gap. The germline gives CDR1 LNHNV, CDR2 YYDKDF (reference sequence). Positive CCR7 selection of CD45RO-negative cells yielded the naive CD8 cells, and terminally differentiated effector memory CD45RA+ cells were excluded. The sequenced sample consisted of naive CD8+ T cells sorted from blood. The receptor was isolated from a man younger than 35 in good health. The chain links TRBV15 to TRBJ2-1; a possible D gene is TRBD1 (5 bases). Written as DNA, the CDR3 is TGTGCCACCAGCAGAGGGGGCGCCTACAATGAGCAGTTCTTC. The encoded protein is CATSRGGAYNEQFF.